These T cell receptor beta chains were read from a single sample in a study of shared T cell receptors in the human thymus. The data were produced by immunoSEQ multiplex PCR, yet TCRdb's version contains in-frame clones alone and is incomplete. The sample has approximately 730,000 clones; 80% to 90% are singletons. These same records also appear under a second study, on human thymus T cells.

Sequenced: thymocytes. These receptor sequences come from a girl under three years old with a congenital heart defect. Both conserved end residues are part of each CDR3. A D gene is named only where the DNA matches it firmly.

v_call	d_call	j_call	cdr3_aa
TRBV7-3	TRBD1	TRBJ1-2	CASSLTRDRVSDSYGYTF
TRBV7-9	NA	TRBJ1-2	CASGVHGGARESTNYGYTF
TRBV28	NA	TRBJ1-5	CASSSRDTSYSNQPQHF
TRBV7-9	NA	TRBJ1-2	CASSLVPRTDNYGYTF
TRBV11-2	NA	TRBJ2-7	CASSPPGGILTPYEQYF
TRBV25-1	TRBD1	TRBJ1-1	CASNRGALNTEAFF
TRBV5-1	TRBD1	TRBJ2-3	CASSSRMPGQGVDTQYF
TRBV11-3	NA	TRBJ1-2	CASARPYGYTF
TRBV4-3	NA	TRBJ1-1	CASSHQGGVEAFF
TRBV27	NA	TRBJ1-6	CASSSPEGERTRSPLHF
TRBV5-6	TRBD2	TRBJ2-7	CASSLGAGLAGSNNEQYF
TRBV20-1	NA	TRBJ1-5	CSARRGINEHF
TRBV5-1	TRBD1	TRBJ2-7	CASSLAVGTAGNPTYEQYF
TRBV5-8	TRBD1	TRBJ1-5	CASSLDRTGKNQPQHF
TRBV10-3	TRBD2	TRBJ2-1	CATFRGVLYNEQFF
TRBV5-1	NA	TRBJ2-5	CASSHGRSTNRETQYF
TRBV6-5	TRBD1	TRBJ1-2	CASRPTGGPPYGYTF
TRBV27	NA	TRBJ1-2	CASSPRGVQLLANYGYTF
TRBV15	TRBD1	TRBJ1-2	CATSRDLDRGSTNYGYTF
TRBV6-1	NA	TRBJ1-5	CASEGTSRSNQPQHF
TRBV5-1	TRBD2	TRBJ2-1	CASSLQLSGGEPYNEQFF
TRBV6-5	NA	TRBJ1-2	CASSYGLREKDGYTF
TRBV2	NA	TRBJ2-7	CASSPGQGPRHYEQYF
TRBV2	NA	TRBJ1-1	CASGQMRNTEAFF
TRBV28	TRBD2	TRBJ2-3	CASTRRTRSTDTQYF
TRBV7-9	NA	TRBJ1-6	CAARVRPYNSPLHF
TRBV7-3	NA	TRBJ1-1	CASSPTGGDHSNTEAFF
TRBV6-4	TRBD2	TRBJ2-7	CASSDSEGRGYEQYF
TRBV29-1	TRBD2	TRBJ2-1	CSGFVSGGANEQFF
TRBV11-3	TRBD2	TRBJ2-1	CASSLSGLGLNEQFF
TRBV6-4	TRBD1	TRBJ2-2	CASSDSPLDRGLTNTGELFF
TRBV6-1	TRBD2	TRBJ2-2	CASSEKGQVLSGGPANTGELFF